This TCR beta chain came from a study of cytomegalovirus exposure and HLA in healthy donors. Study outcomes and limitations: In a later analysis, HLA-associated beta chains showed higher expansion and lower generation probabilities than comparable chains. Later analysis demonstrated an association between a missense DCLRE1C variant and TCR beta V- and J-gene trimming. Some highly shared sequence variants likely arose as a pipeline artifact. In a later analysis, most CMV-associated TCR beta chains appeared HLA-restricted.

V lost 4 bases and J lost 0; bases outside the gene matches: 5. The CDR3 contains 16 residues. Germline CDR1 and CDR2: SGHRS and YFSETQ. For this clone: Its specificity is not known.

Primers included in the PCR were 60 Vbeta and 13 Jbeta primers. Method: immunoSEQ multiplex PCR; TCRdb's copy keeps in-frame clones and lacks some. The sample gives 95,000 to 150,000 clones, 78% of which show up once; 11% is in the top ten. The sequence derives from a man aged 25 to 40 in good health and CMV-seropositive. The chain joins TRBV5-1 to TRBJ2-3; 10 bases fit TRBD2. Sequenced material: PBMCs. The CDR3 nucleotides read TGCGCCAGCAGCCCGGGACTAGCGACTAGCACAGATACGCAGTATTTT. Translation gives CASSPGLATSTDTQYF.